This T cell receptor beta chain was observed in a study of early T cells in non-severe SARS-CoV-2 infection. Background on the study: From unsorted whole blood, bulk RNA was sequenced, and the chains remained unpaired. General observations from the study: Private and CD4 specificities were missed by VDJdb matching, skewed to anti-spike CD8.

Molecules of cDNA were individually given unique molecular identifiers that were attached to them. In TCRdb, the 5' RACE reads were re-called with MiXCR into one record per CDR3 protein. The sample consists of over 50,000 distinct CDR3 sequences, under 8.5% of them appearing once. Of note for this clonotype: Antigen specificity is unknown. A junction end diverges from the germline sequence, so it may reflect a read error.

CDR3 length: 10 residues. The germline V gene has CDR1 SQVTM and CDR2 ANQGSEA. The source of this sequence is an adult who was a healthcare worker with PCR-confirmed SARS-CoV-2 infection or an uninfected control (not recorded which). The chain links TRBV29-1 to TRBJ2-5; the D is unclear. Sequences were obtained from whole blood. Here the CDR3 reads CSVEDPNQYF. The CDR3 DNA reads as TGCAGCGTGGAAGACCCTAATCAGTACTTC.